Described below is a single T cell receptor (beta chain) sequence and its context. The target antigen is unknown. The CDR3 end falls 3 residues outside the read, so it is completed with the germline J gene. This CDR3 spans 14 amino acids. Germline loops: CDR1 SGDLS, CDR2 YYNGEE. The V gene lost 0 bases and the J gene lost 5 bases, with 9 bases spanning the gap. The data were taken from a study of T cells in women clearing cervical HPV infection. Turning to the study itself: Controls gave blood once infection was undetectable; cases at lesion identification. General study results and limits: CIN3+ cases had significantly higher TCR richness than controls; evenness did not differ. Richness differences could reflect unmeasured T-cell content per sample. TRBV6-7 abundance was lower in cases than controls (0.11% versus 0.16%).

Assay used: immunoSEQ multiplex PCR; TCRdb lists only in-frame clones, some missing. The listing records roughly 20,000 clones. The sequencing sample was made of blood buffy coat. The chain has TRBV9 and TRBJ2-1, with D unclear. This clonotype originated in a woman aged 18 to 75 with a cervical HPV16 infection that either progressed to CIN3+ or cleared (not recorded which). Incomplete CDR3 DNA: TGTGCCAGCAGCGTAGCCCCGCGGAACAATGAG. Its protein is CASSVAPRNNE. The full CDR3 is CASSVAPRNNEQFF.